Listed here is a single T cell receptor beta chain. No antigen is known for it. The CDR3 sequence is 15 residues long. CDR1 DFQATT and CDR2 SNEGSKA come from the germline V gene (reference sequence). Trimming stripped 3 bases from V and 3 bases from J, with 15 bases between. The sample comes from a study of CD8 T cells in ankylosing spondylitis. As the method for making TCR beta libraries, quantitative 5'-RACE with molecular barcodes was used. TCRdb called the 5' RACE reads again in MiXCR, with one record for every CDR3 protein. The sample holds about 340,000 distinct CDR3 sequences, approximately 14% seen once. General study findings and limits: Disease-linked clones reportedly concentrated significantly in matched ankylosing spondylitis synovial fluid. Among TCR beta sequences, a motif of under 10 highly homologous variants appeared characteristic of ankylosing spondylitis blood. Before this, some motif variants had been reported in reactive arthritis synovial fluid and blood.

V is TRBV20-1 and J is TRBJ2-1; D gene unclear. This clonotype was sampled from a male donor with ankylosing spondylitis or in good health (not recorded which). Material: blood, either unsorted or a sorted T cell fraction (not recorded which). In DNA form, the CDR3 reads TGCAGTGCTAGGTTTAGCTCCACATTCTACAATGAGCAGTTCTTC. Translating gives CSARFSSTFYNEQFF.